This TCR beta chain was obtained from a study of T cells in Graves' hyperthyroidism and ophthalmopathy. Many counts were recorded for this clonotype. The CDR3 runs to 14 residues. The ends lost 5 bases at V and 3 bases at J; junction bases unmatched: 4. Germline V lookup: CDR1 MDHEN, CDR2 SYDVKM. Amplified TCR beta CDR3 regions derived from RNA transcripts. HTBI primers were employed in a first-round RT-PCR of the TCR CDR3. TCRdb independently ran MiXCR on the multiplex PCR reads; one entry per CDR3 protein. The data hold around 600,000 distinct CDR3 sequences, with 12% to 15% observed a single time. Sequenced: blood. This TCR was recovered from a woman aged 18-30 years with Graves' ophthalmopathy. This rearrangement joins TRBV28 to TRBJ2-7; 10 nucleotides align to TRBD2. The CDR3 coding sequence is TGTGCCAGCAGTCCCGGGACTAGCGACTACGAGCAGTACTTC. Translating gives CASSPGTSDYEQYF.